This TCR beta chain appears in the sequencing data of a study of technical replicates of blood from several donors. TCRdb keeps only in-frame clones here, not all; method: immunoSEQ multiplex PCR. Of under 85,000 clones in the sample, 93% were seen once. The CDR3 runs 16 residues. V trimming: 0 bases; J trimming: 4 bases; junction bases outside the gene matches: 7. The V gene's germline CDR1 is SGDLS and CDR2 YYNGEE. V gene TRBV9 combines with J gene TRBJ1-3; 7 nucleotides match TRBD1. Material for sequencing was T cells isolated from PBMCs. The sequence came from a human donor in good health. The CDR3 coding sequence is TGTGCCAGCAGCGTAGTTAGGAGGGGGCCAGGAAACACCATATATTTT. Its protein product is CASSVVRRGPGNTIYF.